This is a list of T cell receptor beta chains from one sample in a study of OX40 agonist ivuxolimab in advanced cancers. TCRdb's copy holds only in-frame clones and misses some; the assay was immunoSEQ multiplex PCR. This table holds over 90,000 clones, nearly 90% found once. Sequencing was performed on CD4+ or CD8+ T cells sorted from blood, taken in a trial of the OX40 agonist ivuxolimab. Receptors were obtained from an adult with an advanced solid tumor such as melanoma, head and neck, liver or kidney cancer. Both conserved end residues are part of each CDR3. The order of the fields is V gene, D gene, J gene, clone size, CDR3 protein, CDR3 DNA. D genes are given only for firm matches. Rows give clone size only sometimes, using once, few, many, or a class for an expanded clone.

TRBV10-1,TRBD2,TRBJ2-1,-,CASSALAGDPYNEQFF,TGCGCCAGCAGTGCTTTGGCGGGGGATCCCTACAATGAGCAGTTCTTC
TRBV5-6,-,TRBJ1-1,few,CASSFPKAEAFF,TGTGCCAGCAGCTTTCCGAAGGCTGAAGCTTTCTTT
TRBV7-9,-,TRBJ2-1,-,CATGSGHNEQFF,TGTGCCACCGGGAGCGGCCACAATGAGCAGTTCTTC
TRBV19,-,TRBJ2-2,-,CASSTRDGYRNTGELFF,TGTGCCAGTAGTACGCGCGACGGCTATAGGAACACCGGGGAGCTGTTTTTT
TRBV5-4,-,TRBJ2-5,-,CASSRTVDQETQYF,TGTGCCAGCAGCCGGACAGTAGACCAAGAGACCCAGTACTTC
TRBV7-2,-,TRBJ1-2,-,CASSSGGAGSRKGYTF,TGTGCCAGCAGCTCGGGGGGCGCGGGCTCAAGGAAAGGCTACACCTTC
TRBV5-5,-,TRBJ2-2,once,CASSLPQGIDTGELFF,TGTGCCAGCAGCTTGCCCCAGGGCATCGACACCGGGGAGCTGTTTTTT
TRBV6-5,-,TRBJ2-3,-,CASRLAGASTDTQYF,TGTGCCAGCAGGCTCGCGGGGGCTAGCACAGATACGCAGTATTTT
TRBV9,-,TRBJ1-6,once,CASSVGRDGSPLHF,TGTGCCAGCAGCGTAGGCAGGGACGGATCACCCCTCCACTTT
TRBV7-9,-,TRBJ1-2,-,CASSFSEFGYTF,TGTGCCAGCAGCTTTAGTGAATTTGGCTACACCTTC
TRBV10-2,-,TRBJ1-6,-,CASSDLGPYGNSPLHF,TGCGCCAGCAGTGATCTAGGGCCTTATGGTAATTCACCCCTCCACTTT
TRBV18,-,TRBJ2-1,-,CASSPQPGPSYNEQFF,TGTGCCAGCTCACCACAACCAGGCCCCTCCTACAATGAGCAGTTCTTC
TRBV5-1,-,TRBJ2-7,-,CASQGGFTYEQYF,TGCGCCAGCCAGGGAGGTTTTACCTACGAGCAGTACTTC
TRBV7-3,TRBD2,TRBJ2-1,-,CASSLRLAGGNEQFF,TGTGCCAGCAGCTTACGACTAGCGGGAGGGAATGAGCAGTTCTTC
TRBV27,-,TRBJ1-2,-,CASSYGQNVYGYTF,TGTGCCAGCAGTTATGGACAGAACGTCTATGGCTACACCTTC
TRBV5-6,-,TRBJ1-4,-,CASSRQENEKLFF,TGTGCCAGCAGTCGACAGGAAAATGAAAAACTGTTTTTT
TRBV5-1,-,TRBJ2-3,-,CASSLDAGADTQYF,TGCGCCAGCAGCTTGGATGCAGGAGCAGATACGCAGTATTTT
TRBV5-1,TRBD2,TRBJ2-7,-,CASSSLTSGLYEQYF,TGCGCCAGCAGTTCTCTTACTAGCGGCCTCTACGAGCAGTACTTC
TRBV7-9,-,TRBJ2-1,-,CASSLGGLAYNEQFF,TGTGCCAGCAGCTTAGGGGGGCTAGCTTACAATGAGCAGTTCTTC
TRBV28,TRBD2,TRBJ2-1,-,CASSLTSGSNEQFF,TGTGCCAGCAGTTTAACTAGCGGGAGCAATGAGCAGTTCTTC
TRBV7-8,TRBD2,TRBJ2-7,-,CASSPRGTSGGPYEQYF,TGTGCCAGCAGCCCCAGGGGTACTAGCGGGGGGCCCTACGAGCAGTACTTC
TRBV7-2,-,TRBJ1-3,-,CASSSHRGNTIYF,TGTGCCAGCAGCTCCCATCGGGGAAACACCATATATTTT
TRBV7-3,TRBD2,TRBJ2-1,-,CASSPTSGQFYNEQFF,TGTGCCAGCAGCCCGACTAGCGGCCAGTTTTACAATGAGCAGTTCTTC
TRBV13,-,TRBJ2-5,-,CASSFRIVAETQYF,TGTGCCAGCAGCTTCAGGATAGTAGCCGAGACCCAGTACTTC
TRBV11-2,TRBD2,TRBJ2-1,-,CASSLDLREPYNEQFF,TGTGCCAGCAGCTTAGATCTGCGGGAGCCCTACAATGAGCAGTTCTTC
TRBV14,TRBD1,TRBJ1-2,-,CASRIQGSNYGYTF,TGTGCCAGCAGGATACAGGGGTCGAACTATGGCTACACCTTC
TRBV5-4,-,TRBJ2-7,-,CASSSLLAPRGEQYF,TGTGCCAGCAGCTCCCTCCTAGCGCCCCGGGGTGAGCAGTACTTC
TRBV4-1,-,TRBJ2-3,-,CASSQPTRSRDTQYF,TGCGCCAGCAGCCAGCCTACTAGGTCCAGAGATACGCAGTATTTT
TRBV6-5,TRBD1,TRBJ2-7,-,CASSYSIPDRGYEQYF,TGTGCCAGCAGTTATTCGATCCCGGACAGGGGCTACGAGCAGTACTTC
TRBV6-1,-,TRBJ2-7,-,CASSGDHEQYF,TGTGCCAGCTCAGGGGACCACGAGCAGTACTTC
TRBV11-2,-,TRBJ2-1,-,CASSLGGVGFF,TGTGCCAGCAGCTTAGGGGGAGTAGGGTTCTTC
TRBV9,-,TRBJ2-1,-,CASSGRDQQFF,TGTGCCAGCAGCGGCCGGGATCAGCAGTTCTTC
TRBV5-1,TRBD1,TRBJ1-1,once,CASSSGQGRTEAFF,TGCGCCAGCAGCTCTGGACAGGGGAGGACTGAAGCTTTCTTT
TRBV5-1,-,TRBJ1-1,-,CASSLDGGGTEAFF,TGCGCCAGCAGCTTGGATGGGGGAGGCACTGAAGCTTTCTTT
TRBV19,-,TRBJ1-2,-,CASSISRRSYGYTF,TGTGCCAGTAGTATTTCCAGACGGAGCTATGGCTACACCTTC
TRBV10-3,TRBD2,TRBJ2-5,-,CAISGGVLAGGETQYF,TGTGCCATCAGTGGGGGGGTACTAGCGGGAGGAGAGACCCAGTACTTC
TRBV5-1,-,TRBJ2-3,-,CASSLDPAGTQYF,TGCGCCAGCAGCTTGGATCCAGCGGGCACGCAGTATTTT
TRBV30,TRBD1,TRBJ1-2,-,CAGTRDRGQYGYTF,TGTGCCGGCACCCGGGACAGGGGACAGTATGGCTACACCTTC
TRBV6-4,-,TRBJ1-2,-,CASSQTVGLNYGYTF,TGTGCCAGCAGCCAGACAGTGGGTCTTAACTATGGCTACACCTTC
TRBV11-3,-,TRBJ1-3,-,CASSYDSSAGNTIYF,TGTGCCAGCAGCTATGACAGCAGCGCTGGAAACACCATATATTTT
TRBV30,-,TRBJ1-2,-,CAWSRRYGYTF,TGTGCCTGGAGTCGCCGGTATGGCTACACCTTC
TRBV7-3,-,TRBJ1-2,-,CASSLNPTGRGYTF,TGTGCCAGCAGCTTAAATCCGACAGGTAGAGGCTACACCTTC
TRBV5-1,TRBD2,TRBJ2-3,-,CASRTSGSTDTQYF,TGCGCCAGTCGGACTAGCGGGAGCACAGATACGCAGTATTTT
TRBV5-4,TRBD1,TRBJ1-1,-,CASSPRTGENTEAFF,TGTGCCAGCAGTCCTCGGACAGGGGAGAACACTGAAGCTTTCTTT
TRBV10-1,-,TRBJ2-1,-,CASSERPVGTYNEQFF,TGCGCCAGCAGTGAGAGACCCGTGGGGACATACAATGAGCAGTTCTTC
TRBV15,-,TRBJ2-7,-,CATSRDFGGYEQYF,TGTGCCACCAGCAGAGATTTTGGGGGCTACGAGCAGTACTTC
TRBV19,-,TRBJ1-1,-,CASSKYGNTEAFF,TGTGCCAGTAGTAAGTACGGAAACACTGAAGCTTTCTTT
TRBV6-5,-,TRBJ1-2,-,CASSYSGQGEGGYTF,TGTGCCAGCAGTTACTCCGGGCAGGGAGAGGGTGGCTACACCTTC
TRBV20-1,TRBD1,TRBJ1-2,-,CSARDRNGYTF,TGCAGTGCTAGGGACAGGAATGGCTACACCTTC
TRBV5-1,TRBD2,TRBJ2-7,-,CASSSAGPDEQYF,TGCGCCAGCAGCTCAGCGGGGCCTGACGAGCAGTACTTC
TRBV6-1,TRBD1,TRBJ2-4,-,CASSRTGDGKNIQYF,TGTGCCAGCAGCAGGACAGGGGACGGCAAAAACATTCAGTACTTC
TRBV7-3,-,TRBJ2-2,once,CASSLFAVNTGELFF,TGTGCCAGCAGCTTGTTCGCGGTTAACACCGGGGAGCTGTTTTTT
TRBV5-6,TRBD1,TRBJ2-5,few,CASTYIDRGQETQYF,TGTGCCAGCACCTATATCGACAGGGGCCAAGAGACCCAGTACTTC
TRBV19,TRBD2,TRBJ2-7,-,CASSKQPGLGAYEQYF,TGTGCCAGTAGTAAACAACCGGGACTAGGGGCCTACGAGCAGTACTTC
TRBV30,-,TRBJ2-3,-,CALTDKRVLSTDTQYF,TGTGCCCTCACGGATAAAAGGGTTCTAAGCACAGATACGCAGTATTTT
TRBV30,-,TRBJ2-1,once,CAWSPNSYNEQFF,TGTGCCTGGAGTCCAAACTCCTACAATGAGCAGTTCTTC
TRBV19,TRBD1,TRBJ1-5,once,CASSTLDRGSNQPQHF,TGTGCCAGTAGTACCCTGGACAGGGGGTCGAATCAGCCCCAGCATTTT
TRBV5-1,TRBD2,TRBJ2-5,-,CASSPGLAGGPVETQYF,TGCGCCAGCAGCCCGGGACTAGCGGGGGGGCCCGTGGAGACCCAGTACTTC